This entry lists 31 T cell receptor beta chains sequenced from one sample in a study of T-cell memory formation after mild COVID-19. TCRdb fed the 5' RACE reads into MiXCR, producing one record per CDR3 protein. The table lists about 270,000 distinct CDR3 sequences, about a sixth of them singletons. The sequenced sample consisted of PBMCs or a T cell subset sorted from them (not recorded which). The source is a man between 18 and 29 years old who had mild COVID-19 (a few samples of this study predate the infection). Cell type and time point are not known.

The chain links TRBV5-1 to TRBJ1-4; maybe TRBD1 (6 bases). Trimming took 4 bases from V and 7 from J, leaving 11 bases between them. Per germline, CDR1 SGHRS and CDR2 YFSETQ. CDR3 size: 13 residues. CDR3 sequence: CASSVGAGEKLFF. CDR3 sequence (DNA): TGCGCCAGCAGCGTGGGGGCTGGTGAAAAACTGTTTTTT.

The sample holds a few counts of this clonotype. CDR3 region: CASSPPSGGAREQYV. CDR3 nucleotide sequence: TGTGCCAGCAGTCCCCCTTCGGGGGGCGCCCGCGAGCAGTACGTC. The rearrangement uses TRBV12-3 or TRBV12-4 and TRBJ2-7; D might be TRBD2 (7 bases). This CDR3 has 15 residues. V was shortened by 5 bases and J by 6 bases, with 20 bases between the two germline ends.

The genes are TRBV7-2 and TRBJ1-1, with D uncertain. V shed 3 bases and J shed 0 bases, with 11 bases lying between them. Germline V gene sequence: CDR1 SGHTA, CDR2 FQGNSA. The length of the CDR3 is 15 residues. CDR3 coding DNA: TGTGCCAGCAGCTTGGTGGCTGTCTTGAACACTGAAGCTTTCTTT. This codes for CASSLVAVLNTEAFF.

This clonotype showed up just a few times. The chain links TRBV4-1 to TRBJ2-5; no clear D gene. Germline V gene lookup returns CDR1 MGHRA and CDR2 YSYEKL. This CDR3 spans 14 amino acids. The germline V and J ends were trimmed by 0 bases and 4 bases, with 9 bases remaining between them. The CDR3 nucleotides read TGCGCCAGCAGCCAAGATCCGGTAGGAGAGACCCAGTACTTC. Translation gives CASSQDPVGETQYF.

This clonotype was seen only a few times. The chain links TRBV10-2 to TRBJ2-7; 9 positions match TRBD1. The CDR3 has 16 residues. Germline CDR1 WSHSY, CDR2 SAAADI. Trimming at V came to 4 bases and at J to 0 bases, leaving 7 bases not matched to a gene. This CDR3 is CASSGFGTGLSYEQYF. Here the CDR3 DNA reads TGCGCCAGCAGTGGCTTCGGGACAGGGCTCTCCTACGAGCAGTACTTC.

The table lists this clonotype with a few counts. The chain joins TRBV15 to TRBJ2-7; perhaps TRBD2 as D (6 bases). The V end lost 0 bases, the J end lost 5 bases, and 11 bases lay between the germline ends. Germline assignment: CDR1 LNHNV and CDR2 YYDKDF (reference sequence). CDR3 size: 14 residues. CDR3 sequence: CATSRDPRGHEQYF. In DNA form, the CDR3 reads TGTGCCACCAGCAGAGATCCGCGGGGCCACGAGCAGTACTTC. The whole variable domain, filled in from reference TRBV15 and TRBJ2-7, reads DAMVIQNPRYQVTQFGKPVTLSCSQTLNHNVMYWYQQKSSQAPKLLFHYYDKDFNNEADTPDNFQSRRPNTSFCFLDIRSPGLGDTAMYLCATSRDPRGHEQYFGPGTRLTVT.

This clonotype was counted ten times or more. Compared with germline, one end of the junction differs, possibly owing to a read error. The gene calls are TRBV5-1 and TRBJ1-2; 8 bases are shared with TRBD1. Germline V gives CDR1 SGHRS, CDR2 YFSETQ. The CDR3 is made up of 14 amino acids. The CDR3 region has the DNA TGTGCCAGCAGTTTAGGACAGGGTAACTATGGCTACACCTTC. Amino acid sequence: CASSLGQGNYGYTF.

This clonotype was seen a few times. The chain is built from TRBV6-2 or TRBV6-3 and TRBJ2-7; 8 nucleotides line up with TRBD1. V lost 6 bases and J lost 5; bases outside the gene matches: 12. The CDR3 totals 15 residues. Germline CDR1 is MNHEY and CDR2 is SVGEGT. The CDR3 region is CASSPRTGLVDEQYF. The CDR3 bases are TGTGCCAGCAGCCCCAGGACAGGGCTTGTGGACGAGCAGTACTTC.

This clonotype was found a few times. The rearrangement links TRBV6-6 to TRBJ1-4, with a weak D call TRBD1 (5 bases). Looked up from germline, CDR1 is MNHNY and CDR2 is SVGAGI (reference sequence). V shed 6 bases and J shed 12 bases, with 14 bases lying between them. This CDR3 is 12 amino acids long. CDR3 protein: CASRVGVEELFF. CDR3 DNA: TGTGCCAGCAGGGTGGGGGTAGAAGAACTGTTTTTT.

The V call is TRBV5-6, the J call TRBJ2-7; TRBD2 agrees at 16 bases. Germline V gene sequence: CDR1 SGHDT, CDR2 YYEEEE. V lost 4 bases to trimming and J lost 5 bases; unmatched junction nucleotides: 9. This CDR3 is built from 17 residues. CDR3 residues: CASSGGTSGGAGHEQYV. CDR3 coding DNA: TGTGCCAGCAGCGGCGGGACTAGCGGGGGGGCAGGTCACGAGCAGTACGTC.

Here the CDR3 reads CASSDTGTGVSRGANVLTF. As DNA, the CDR3 is TGCGCCAGCAGTGATACCGGGACAGGGGTATCCCGCGGGGCCAACGTCCTGACTTTC. The chain employs TRBV10-2 and TRBJ2-6; 10 bases are a match to TRBD1. CDR3 length equals 19 residues. CDR1 WSHSY and CDR2 SAAADI come from the germline V gene. Trimming took 3 bases from V and 4 from J; bases not matched to a gene: 12.

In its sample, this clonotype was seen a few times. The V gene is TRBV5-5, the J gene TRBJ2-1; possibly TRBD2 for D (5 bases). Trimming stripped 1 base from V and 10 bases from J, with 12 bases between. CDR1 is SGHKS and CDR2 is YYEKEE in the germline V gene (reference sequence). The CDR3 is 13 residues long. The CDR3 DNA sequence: TGTGCCAGCAGCTTGCCAGCGGCGGTGGAGCAGTTCTTC. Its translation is CASSLPAAVEQFF.

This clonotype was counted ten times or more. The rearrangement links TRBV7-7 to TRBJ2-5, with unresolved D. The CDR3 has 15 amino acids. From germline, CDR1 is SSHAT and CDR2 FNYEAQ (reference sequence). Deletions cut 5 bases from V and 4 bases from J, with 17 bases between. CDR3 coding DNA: TGTGCCAGCAGCCGATATTTTGAAGGGCGAGAGACCCAGTACTTC. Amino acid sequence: CASSRYFEGRETQYF.

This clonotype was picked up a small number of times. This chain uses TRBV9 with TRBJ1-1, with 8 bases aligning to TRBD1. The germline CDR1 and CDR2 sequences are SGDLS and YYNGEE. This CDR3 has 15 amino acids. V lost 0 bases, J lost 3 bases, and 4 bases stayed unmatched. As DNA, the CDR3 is TGTGCCAGCAGCGTAGTCCCAGGGGGCCACACTGAAGCTTTCTTT. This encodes CASSVVPGGHTEAFF.

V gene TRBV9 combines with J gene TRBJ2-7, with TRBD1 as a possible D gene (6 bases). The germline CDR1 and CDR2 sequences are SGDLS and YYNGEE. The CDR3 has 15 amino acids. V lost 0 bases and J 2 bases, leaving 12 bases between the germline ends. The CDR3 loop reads CASSVATAGAYEQYF. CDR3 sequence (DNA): TGTGCCAGCAGCGTAGCTACGGCAGGGGCCTACGAGCAGTACTTC. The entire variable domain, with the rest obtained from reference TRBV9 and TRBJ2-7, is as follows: DSGVTQTPKHLITATGQRVTLRCSPRSGDLSVYWYQQSLDQGLQFLIQYYNGEERAKGNILERFSAQQFPDLHSELNLSSLELGDSALYFCASSVATAGAYEQYFGPGTRLTVT.

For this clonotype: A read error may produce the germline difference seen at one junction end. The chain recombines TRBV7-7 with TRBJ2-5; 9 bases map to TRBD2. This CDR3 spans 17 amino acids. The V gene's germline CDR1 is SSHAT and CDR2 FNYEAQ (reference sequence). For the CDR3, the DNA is TGTGCTAGCAGCCGTAATATGGCTAGCGGGGAACAAGAGACCCAGTACTTC. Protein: CASSRNMASGEQETQYF.

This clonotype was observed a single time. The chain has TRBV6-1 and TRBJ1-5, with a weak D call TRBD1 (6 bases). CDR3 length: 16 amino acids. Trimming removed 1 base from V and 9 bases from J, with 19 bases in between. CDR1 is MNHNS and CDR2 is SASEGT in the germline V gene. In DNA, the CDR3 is TGTGCCAGCAGTGAAGGAGCTGGCCCAGGGGCCAGGCCCCAGCATTTT. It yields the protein CASSEGAGPGARPQHF.

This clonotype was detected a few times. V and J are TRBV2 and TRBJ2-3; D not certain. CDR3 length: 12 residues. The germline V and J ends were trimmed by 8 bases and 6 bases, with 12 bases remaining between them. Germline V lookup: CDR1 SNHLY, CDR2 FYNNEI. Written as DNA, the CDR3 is TGTGCCAGCTGGTACCCGGTTGATACGCAGTATTTT. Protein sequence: CASWYPVDTQYF.

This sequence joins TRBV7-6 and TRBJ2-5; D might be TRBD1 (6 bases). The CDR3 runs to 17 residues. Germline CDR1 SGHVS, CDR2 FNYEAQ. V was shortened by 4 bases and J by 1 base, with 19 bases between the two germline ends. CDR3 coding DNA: TGTGCCAGCAGCTCTTCGACAGGTGGAACCGTCCAAGAGACCCAGTACTTC. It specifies CASSSSTGGTVQETQYF.

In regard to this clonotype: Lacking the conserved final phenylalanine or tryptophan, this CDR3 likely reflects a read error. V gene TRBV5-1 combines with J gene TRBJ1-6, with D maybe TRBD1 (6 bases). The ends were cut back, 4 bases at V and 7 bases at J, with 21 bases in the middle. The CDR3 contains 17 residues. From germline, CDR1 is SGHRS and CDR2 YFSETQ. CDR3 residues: CASSVTGYREFNSPLHL. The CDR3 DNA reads TGCGCCAGCAGCGTCACAGGGTATAGGGAGTTCAATTCACCCCTCCACTTA.

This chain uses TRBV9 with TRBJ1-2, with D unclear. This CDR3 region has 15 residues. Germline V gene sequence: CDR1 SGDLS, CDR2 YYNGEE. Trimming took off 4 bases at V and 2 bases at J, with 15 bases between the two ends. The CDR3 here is CASSPLGLGNYGYTF. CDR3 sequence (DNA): TGTGCCAGCAGCCCCTTGGGTCTTGGCAACTATGGCTACACCTTC. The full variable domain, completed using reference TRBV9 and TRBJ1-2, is DSGVTQTPKHLITATGQRVTLRCSPRSGDLSVYWYQQSLDQGLQFLIQYYNGEERAKGNILERFSAQQFPDLHSELNLSSLELGDSALYFCASSPLGLGNYGYTFGSGTRLTVV.

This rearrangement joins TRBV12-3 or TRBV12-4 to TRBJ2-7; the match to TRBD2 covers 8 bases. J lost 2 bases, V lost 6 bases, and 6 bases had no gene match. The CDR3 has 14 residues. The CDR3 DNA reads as TGTGCCAGCAGAACCGCGGGGGGCGCCTACGAGCAGTACTTC. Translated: CASRTAGGAYEQYF.

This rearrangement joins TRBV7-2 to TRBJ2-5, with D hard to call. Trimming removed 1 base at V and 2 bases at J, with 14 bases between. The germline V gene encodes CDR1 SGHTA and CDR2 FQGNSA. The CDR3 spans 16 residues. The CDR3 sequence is CASSLVATAVQETQYF. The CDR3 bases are TGTGCCAGCAGCTTAGTTGCTACAGCCGTTCAAGAGACCCAGTACTTC.

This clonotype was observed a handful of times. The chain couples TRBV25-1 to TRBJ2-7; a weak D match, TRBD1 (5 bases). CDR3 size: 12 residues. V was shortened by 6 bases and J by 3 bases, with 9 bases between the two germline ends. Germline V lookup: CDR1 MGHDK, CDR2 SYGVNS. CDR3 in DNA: TGTGCCAGCAGCGACAGCCTCTACGAGCAGTACTTC. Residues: CASSDSLYEQYF.

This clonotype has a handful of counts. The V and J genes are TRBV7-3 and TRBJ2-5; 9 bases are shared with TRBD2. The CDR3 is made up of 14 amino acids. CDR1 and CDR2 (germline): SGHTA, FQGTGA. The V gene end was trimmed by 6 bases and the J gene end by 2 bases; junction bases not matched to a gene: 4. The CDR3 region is CASSERGAQETQYF. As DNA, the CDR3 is TGTGCCAGCAGTGAGCGGGGGGCGCAAGAGACCCAGTACTTC. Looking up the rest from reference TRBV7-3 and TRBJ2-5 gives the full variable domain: GAGVSQTPSNKVTEKGKYVELRCDPISGHTALYWYRQSLGQGPEFLIYFQGTGAADDSGLPNDRFFAVRPEGSVSTLKIQRTERGDSAVYLCASSERGAQETQYFGPGTRLLVL.

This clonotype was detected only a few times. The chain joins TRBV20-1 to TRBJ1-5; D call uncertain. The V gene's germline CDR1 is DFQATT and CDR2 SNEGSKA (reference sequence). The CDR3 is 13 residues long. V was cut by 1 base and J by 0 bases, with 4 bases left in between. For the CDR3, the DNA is TGCAGTGCTAGAGCGTATAGCAATCAGCCCCAGCATTTT. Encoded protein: CSARAYSNQPQHF.

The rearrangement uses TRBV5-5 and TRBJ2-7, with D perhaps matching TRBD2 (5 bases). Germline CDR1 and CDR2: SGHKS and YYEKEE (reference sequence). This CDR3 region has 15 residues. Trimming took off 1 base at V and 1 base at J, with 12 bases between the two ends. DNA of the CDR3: TGTGCCAGCAGCTTGATGCGGGTTAGTTCCTACGAGCAGTACGTC. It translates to CASSLMRVSSYEQYV.

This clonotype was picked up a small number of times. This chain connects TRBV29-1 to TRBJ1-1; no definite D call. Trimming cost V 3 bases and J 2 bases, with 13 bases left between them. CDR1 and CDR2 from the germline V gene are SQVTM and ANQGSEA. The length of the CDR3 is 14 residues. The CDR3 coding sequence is TGCAGCGTTGACTATACTGAGGTTAACACTGAAGCTTTCTTT. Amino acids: CSVDYTEVNTEAFF.

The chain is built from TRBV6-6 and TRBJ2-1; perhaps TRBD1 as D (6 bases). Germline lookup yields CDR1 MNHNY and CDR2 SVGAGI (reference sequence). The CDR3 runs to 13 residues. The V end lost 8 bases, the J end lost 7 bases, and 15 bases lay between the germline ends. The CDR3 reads CASVPGAGNEQFF. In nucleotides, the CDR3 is TGTGCCAGCGTCCCAGGGGCTGGGAATGAGCAGTTCTTC.

The CDR3 DNA reads TGTGCCAGCAGTTTAATGGACAGGGCGGAAGCCTACGAGCAGTACTTC. Protein product: CASSLMDRAEAYEQYF. This chain joins TRBV12-3 or TRBV12-4 and TRBJ2-7; 8 bases line up with TRBD1. CDR3 length: 16 residues. V dropped 2 bases and J dropped 2; count of bases not matched to a gene: 8.

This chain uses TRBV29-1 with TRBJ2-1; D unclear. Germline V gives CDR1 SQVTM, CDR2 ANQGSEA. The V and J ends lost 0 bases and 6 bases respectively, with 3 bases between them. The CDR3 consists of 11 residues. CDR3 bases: TGCAGCGTTGAAGATTTCAATGAGCAGTTCTTC. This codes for CSVEDFNEQFF.